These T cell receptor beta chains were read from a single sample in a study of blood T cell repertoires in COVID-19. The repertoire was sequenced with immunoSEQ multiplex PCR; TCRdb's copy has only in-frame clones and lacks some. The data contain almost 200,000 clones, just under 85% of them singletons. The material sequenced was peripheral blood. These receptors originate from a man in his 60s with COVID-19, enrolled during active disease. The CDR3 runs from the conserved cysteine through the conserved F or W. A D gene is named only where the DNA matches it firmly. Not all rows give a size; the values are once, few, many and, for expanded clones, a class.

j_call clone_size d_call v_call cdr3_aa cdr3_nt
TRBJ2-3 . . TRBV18 CASSNTGGIRDTQYF TGTGCCAGCTCAAACACAGGCGGGATACGGGATACGCAGTATTTT
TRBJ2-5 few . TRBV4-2 CASSPGTGGGQETQYF TGTGCCAGCAGCCCGGGAACAGGGGGGGGCCAAGAGACCCAGTACTTC
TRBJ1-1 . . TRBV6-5 CASSSGGVGTEAFF TGTGCCAGCAGTTCCGGGGGAGTTGGGACTGAAGCTTTCTTT
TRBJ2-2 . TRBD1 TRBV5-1 CASSLVGQGNTGELFF TGCGCCAGCAGCTTGGTGGGACAGGGTAACACCGGGGAGCTGTTTTTT
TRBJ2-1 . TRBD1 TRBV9 CASSNRQGAIEQFF TGTGCCAGCAGCAACCGACAGGGGGCAATTGAGCAGTTCTTC
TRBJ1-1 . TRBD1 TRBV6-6 CASSLWGQMNTEAFF TGTGCCAGCAGTCTATGGGGACAGATGAACACTGAAGCTTTCTTT
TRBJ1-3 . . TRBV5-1 CASSSDSLRSGNTIYF TGCGCCAGCAGCTCCGACAGCCTCCGCTCTGGAAACACCATATATTTT
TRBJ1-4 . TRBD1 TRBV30 CAWSVGTAYEKLFF TGTGCCTGGAGTGTGGGGACAGCTTATGAAAAACTGTTTTTT
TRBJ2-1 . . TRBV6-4 CASSAGSSYNEQFF TGTGCCAGCAGTGCCGGGTCGTCCTACAATGAGCAGTTCTTC
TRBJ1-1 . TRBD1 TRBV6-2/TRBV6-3 CASSVYSNRGTEAFF TGTGCCAGCAGTGTATATTCCAACAGGGGCACTGAAGCTTTCTTT
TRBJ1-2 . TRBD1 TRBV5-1 CASSLAGTGEGYTF TGCGCCAGCAGCTTGGCCGGGACAGGCGAAGGCTACACCTTC
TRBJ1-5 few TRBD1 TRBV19 CASSGGQGRSQPQHF TGTGCCAGTAGCGGGGGACAGGGAAGGAGTCAGCCCCAGCATTTT
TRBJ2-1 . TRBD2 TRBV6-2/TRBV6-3 CASSRLAGTNEQFF TGTGCCAGCAGCCGACTAGCGGGAACCAATGAGCAGTTCTTC
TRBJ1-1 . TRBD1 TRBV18 CASSPLPGQGYTEAFF TGTGCCAGCTCACCCCTCCCGGGACAGGGGTACACTGAAGCTTTCTTT
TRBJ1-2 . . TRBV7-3 CASSLGGSGGYTF TGTGCCAGCAGCTTAGGTGGATCGGGAGGCTACACCTTC
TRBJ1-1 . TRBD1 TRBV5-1 CASRGTDYTEAFF TGCGCCAGCAGGGGGACAGACTACACTGAAGCTTTCTTT
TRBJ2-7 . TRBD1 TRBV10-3 CAISESRTGVPYEQYF TGTGCCATCAGTGAGTCGCGGACAGGGGTCCCCTACGAGCAGTACTTC
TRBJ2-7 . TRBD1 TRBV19 CASSIGDRVYEQYF TGTGCCAGTAGTATTGGGGACAGGGTCTACGAGCAGTACTTC
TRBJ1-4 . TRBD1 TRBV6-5 CASSSGQGNEKLFF TGTGCCAGCAGCTCGGGACAGGGTAATGAAAAACTGTTTTTT
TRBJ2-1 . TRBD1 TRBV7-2 CASSPGQGDPTLNEQFF TGTGCCAGCAGCCCAGGACAGGGTGACCCTACACTCAATGAGCAGTTCTTC
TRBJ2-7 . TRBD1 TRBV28 CASSLLPGQGAYEQYF TGTGCCAGCAGTCTACTCCCGGGACAGGGGGCCTACGAGCAGTACTTC
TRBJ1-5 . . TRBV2 CASTPRRFSNQPQHF TGTGCCAGCACTCCGAGGAGGTTTTCAAATCAGCCCCAGCATTTT
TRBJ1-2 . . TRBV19 CASSIYKSFNYGYTF TGTGCCAGTAGTATTTATAAGAGCTTTAACTATGGCTACACCTTC
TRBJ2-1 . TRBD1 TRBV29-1 CSVEEQGREQFF TGCAGCGTAGAAGAACAGGGGCGTGAGCAGTTCTTC
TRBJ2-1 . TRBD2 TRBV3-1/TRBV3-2 CASSHPGLAGVNEQFF TGTGCCAGCAGCCATCCCGGACTAGCGGGAGTCAATGAGCAGTTCTTC
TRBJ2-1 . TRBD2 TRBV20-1 CSASPLAGGGNEQFF TGCAGTGCTAGTCCTCTAGCGGGAGGGGGTAATGAGCAGTTCTTC
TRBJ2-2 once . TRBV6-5 CASSPPQGELFF TGTGCCAGCAGTCCACCTCAGGGGGAGCTGTTTTTT
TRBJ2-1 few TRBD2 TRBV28 CASSQVRTRYNEQFF TGTGCCAGCAGTCAAGTAAGGACTAGGTACAATGAGCAGTTCTTC
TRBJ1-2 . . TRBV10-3 CAITADSASNYGYTF TGTGCCATCACCGCCGACAGCGCCTCTAACTATGGCTACACCTTC
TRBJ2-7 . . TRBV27 CASGVGLLYEQYF TGTGCCAGCGGGGTGGGACTCCTTTACGAGCAGTACTTC
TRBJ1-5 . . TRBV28 CASRQYSNQPQHF TGTGCCAGCAGACAATATAGCAATCAGCCCCAGCATTTT
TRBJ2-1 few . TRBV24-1 CATSDLEWASYNEQFF TGTGCCACCAGTGATTTGGAGTGGGCAAGCTACAATGAGCAGTTCTTC
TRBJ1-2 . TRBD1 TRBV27 CASSNQGQGGYTF TGTGCCAGCAGTAATCAGGGACAGGGCGGCTACACCTTC
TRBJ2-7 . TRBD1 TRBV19 CASSMTGVTGKQYF TGTGCCAGTAGCATGACAGGGGTAACCGGGAAGCAGTACTTC
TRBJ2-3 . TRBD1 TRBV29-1 CSVRDRALTDTQYF TGCAGCGTTCGGGACAGGGCCCTCACAGATACGCAGTATTTT
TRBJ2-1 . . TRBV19 CASSITGNEQFF TGTGCCAGTAGTATTACGGGCAATGAGCAGTTCTTC
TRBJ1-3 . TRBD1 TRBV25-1 CASTDREVDTIYF TGTGCCAGCACGGACAGGGAGGTGGACACCATATATTTT
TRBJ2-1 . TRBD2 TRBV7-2 CASSLGTSGYNEQFF TGTGCCAGCAGCTTAGGGACTAGCGGCTACAATGAGCAGTTCTTC
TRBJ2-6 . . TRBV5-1 CASSLGLANGANVLTF TGCGCCAGCAGCTTGGGGCTAGCCAATGGGGCCAACGTCCTGACTTTC
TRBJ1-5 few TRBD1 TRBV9 CASSVGTGNSNQPQHF TGTGCCAGCAGCGTAGGGACAGGGAACAGCAATCAGCCCCAGCATTTT
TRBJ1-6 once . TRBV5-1 CASSLGAGVNSPLHF TGCGCCAGCAGCTTGGGAGCAGGGGTGAATTCACCCCTCCACTTT
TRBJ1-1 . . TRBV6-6 CASASQNTEAFF TGTGCCAGCGCTTCACAAAACACTGAAGCTTTCTTT
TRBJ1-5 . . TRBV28 CASSLWSGEYSNQPQHF TGTGCCAGCAGTTTATGGTCGGGGGAATATAGCAATCAGCCCCAGCATTTT
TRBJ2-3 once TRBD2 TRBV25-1 CASSEYGRATDTQYF TGTGCCAGCAGTGAATACGGGAGGGCCACAGATACGCAGTATTTT
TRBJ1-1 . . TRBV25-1 CASSVQGRMNTEAFF TGTGCCAGCAGTGTTCAGGGGCGGATGAACACTGAAGCTTTCTTT
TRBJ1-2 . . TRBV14 CASSPDINYGYTF TGTGCCAGCAGCCCGGACATTAACTATGGCTACACCTTC
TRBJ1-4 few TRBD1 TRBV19 CASSSPSGTGLVTNEKLFF TGTGCCAGTAGTAGCCCCTCCGGGACAGGGCTCGTCACTAATGAAAAACTGTTTTTT
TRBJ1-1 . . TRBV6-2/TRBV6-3 CASSYPGGGTEAFF TGTGCCAGCAGTTACCCTGGGGGCGGTACTGAAGCTTTCTTT
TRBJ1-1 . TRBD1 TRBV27 CASSSLGTGLNTEAFF TGTGCCAGCAGTTCGCTCGGGACAGGCTTGAACACTGAAGCTTTCTTT
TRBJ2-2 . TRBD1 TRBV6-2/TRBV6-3 CASSSPRTGRTGELFF TGTGCCAGCAGTTCACCCCGGACAGGGCGGACCGGGGAGCTGTTTTTT
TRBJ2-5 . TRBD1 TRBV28 CASSRTGVKETQYF TGTGCCAGCAGTCGGACAGGGGTAAAAGAGACCCAGTACTTC
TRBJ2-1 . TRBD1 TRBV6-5 CASSEDRGHYNEQFF TGTGCCAGCAGCGAGGACAGGGGGCACTACAATGAGCAGTTCTTC
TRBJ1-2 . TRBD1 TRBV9 CASSPRQGDGYTF TGTGCCAGCAGCCCCAGACAGGGGGACGGCTACACCTTC
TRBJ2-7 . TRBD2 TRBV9 CASSRTSGVSYEQYF TGTGCCAGCAGCCGGACTAGCGGAGTATCTTACGAGCAGTACTTC
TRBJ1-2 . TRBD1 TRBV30 CAWSVQGYGYTF TGTGCCTGGAGTGTACAGGGGTATGGCTACACCTTC
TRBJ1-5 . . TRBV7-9 CASSVEGVNQPQHF TGTGCCAGCAGCGTGGAAGGGGTGAATCAGCCCCAGCATTTT
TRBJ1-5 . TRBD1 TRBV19 CASSLYTQGAQPQHF TGTGCCAGTAGCCTCTACACTCAGGGGGCCCAGCCCCAGCATTTT
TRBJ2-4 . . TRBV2 CASSELPNIQYF TGTGCCAGCAGTGAACTCCCAAACATTCAGTACTTC